This TCR beta chain was captured in a study of cytomegalovirus exposure and HLA in healthy donors (dated by TCRdb to the late 2010s). Background on the whole study: An earlier analysis of some 620 of the donors reported roughly 300 Gb of sequence data and 100 million to 120 million unique TCR beta sequences obtained from about 179 million T cells. An earlier analysis of fewer than 700 of the donors applied high-throughput TCR beta sequencing to assess whether each TCR beta V gene segment acted as functional or pseudogenic. To predict cytomegalovirus infection status, the study combined high-throughput TCR immunosequencing, statistical association of individual TCRs with disease status, and machine learning. An early release covering about 600 HLA-typed donors comprised about 320 gigabases of sequencing data and approximately 80 million unique TCR sequences. Typing coverage differed by locus: A, B, C, DRB1 and DQB1 were typed in about 629-640 donors, DQA1 in about 510, DPA1 in 606, and DPB1 in just under 480. Using immunosequencing, the study profiled T cell repertoires from 666 subjects and related those repertoires to cytomegalovirus serostatus. Donor age, sex, ethnicity and CMV serostatus were compiled together with the repertoire data. The aim of the study was to test whether cataloging public T cell receptors could identify signatures of past pathogen exposure. A few DR-DQ haplotypes were handled as single units for association and clustering because linkage in the cohort was strong. Rather than using new phenotypic data, the later analysis identified candidate immune exposures from TCR beta sequences and from how often those sequences occurred across donors. All discovery cohort repertoires had been generated on a single sequencing platform. A later genetic analysis used genome-wide SNP genotypes for 398 of the 666 donors, treating that subset as a discovery cohort. Both class I and class II loci were covered by HLA typing, at four-digit resolution. Along with the approximately 670-subject first cohort, a separate validation cohort of over a hundred different subjects was used. Across about 370 genotyped donors of the cohort, an average of about 200,000 unique TCR beta nucleotide sequences per donor were sequenced, and approximately 19% of those sequences were non-productive. To study patterns of TCR occurrence, a later analysis re-analyzed previously published TCR beta repertoires from around 660 donors and added high-resolution HLA genotyping. Of the 300 to 450 genotyped donors, 65% to 90% were placed in the genetic ancestry cluster associated with self-reported Caucasian donors.

The protocol used for the library was the immunoSEQ multiplex PCR assay. The multiplex PCR relied on a mix of 60 forward primers for TCR Vbeta segments and 13 reverse primers for TCR Jbeta segments. A multiplex PCR assay on genomic DNA amplified the CDR3 region of rearranged TCR beta genes. Amplified TCR beta libraries were sequenced as 87-base-pair reads on the Illumina HiSeq System. In the paper's pipeline: A later analysis counted tens of millions of unique TCR beta chains across the 690 or so repertoires, and some 11 million of these chains were shared by at least two donors. A nearest-neighbor algorithm error-corrected the raw reads and collapsed the reads into unique sequences, merging closely related sequences to remove PCR and sequencing errors. To assign V, D and J gene segments, CDR3 sequences were aligned to IMGT reference sequences. For a sequence to be retained, a match of at least six nucleotides was required to both a V gene segment and a J gene segment. Rearrangements were classified as productive when the CDR3 lacked stop codons and remained in frame with V and J, and all other rearrangements were classified as non-productive. Following IMGT convention, CDR3 was defined as the stretch from the second conserved V-encoded cysteine up to the conserved J-encoded phenylalanine. Sequences without an unambiguous match to a single V gene segment were excluded from the earlier analysis of approximately 560 of the donors. In an earlier analysis of about 590 of the donors, a V segment was called functional when productive rearrangements were above 56.7%, and segregating when the standard deviation between donors exceeded 5%. A statistical classification framework was built to diagnose cytomegalovirus status from the catalog of TCR beta chain sequences. In a later analysis, TCR nucleotide sequences were compared against IMGT/GENE-DB human TR gene sequences so that V and J genes could be assigned. The TCRdist pipeline was used in a later analysis to assign CDR3 sequences and most-parsimonious VDJ recombination scenarios. A later analysis defined each TCR beta chain by its CDR3 amino acid sequence plus V-gene family, and excluded reads lacking a unique V-gene family. As a way to deal with suspected cross-contamination and a sequencing artifact, a later analysis dropped 592 nucleotide sequences that were highly shared and had low generation probability. For each public chain, a later analysis derived a clonal expansion index from normalized ranks of inferred template counts within each repertoire. In a later analysis, generation probabilities were computed with a VDJ recombination model fitted to out-of-frame rearrangements, and the resulting probabilities were checked against IGoR. A later analysis scored TCR-TCR, TCR-HLA and TCR-CMV co-occurrence with hypergeometric tests, applying a repertoire-size bias correction to TCR pairs. To estimate false discovery rates, a later analysis permuted the HLA or CMV assignments 20 times. In a later analysis, co-occurring TCRs were grouped with DBSCAN, and TCRdist sequence similarity was added when clustering was performed within HLA-allele-positive subsets. For co-occurrence clustering, repertoires with fewer than 30,000 or more than 120,000 public chains were excluded, along with a handful of repertoires with anomalous nucleotide sharing. Entries here come from immuneACCESS through TCRdb and include only in-frame sequences with V and J called. Some clones fail to appear in such tables; in the studies checked, an unresolved V gene covers under half of the shortfall, and the cause of the remainder is unknown. V, J and clone size were drawn from that table, and D and trimming were deduced from the DNA. The sample table records some 150,000 clones; 75% to 85% of these occur just once. Under 6% of the sample is held by the ten biggest clonotypes.

The cohort consisted of approximately 690 healthy bone marrow donors. At the time of sampling, all cohort members were nominally healthy, though unrecorded immune exposures were likely present. The donor tested CMV seronegative, placing the donor among the 300 to 450 seronegative members of the cohort. Each donor provided a peripheral blood sample, and peripheral blood mononuclear cells were used for TCR beta sequencing. The Qiagen DNeasy Blood Extraction Kit was used to extract genomic DNA from the blood cell samples. Broad study findings and their caveats: This cohort had only TCR beta chains sequenced, and the lack of alpha or paired-chain data limited which features could be detected. A group of highly shared sequence variants was considered likely to be a technical artifact of the sequencing pipeline. Roughly uniform sequencing depth across donors was assumed in presence/absence analyses, although this assumption may not hold. A further reported finding was that TCR beta sequences accurately predicted the HLA-A and HLA-B alleles for most subjects in the first cohort. HLA typing was unavailable for some donors at each locus, so association tests used only the typed subset. Across donors, most TCR sequences were observed very rarely, whereas some public TCRs were present in many individuals. In a later analysis, HLA-associated TCR beta chains showed more clonal expansion and lower generation probabilities than non-associated chains that were equally common. In the study, around 150 TCR beta chains were listed as associated with cytomegalovirus. A few of the identified cytomegalovirus-associated TCR beta chains were confirmed in vitro to be specific for cytomegalovirus antigens. Correlated functional status among segregating V segments might be attributable to linkage disequilibrium, but an unknown experimental factor could not be ruled out. When HLA alleles, especially DR and DQ, strongly co-occurred, attributing TCR associations to individual alleles was difficult. Cytomegalovirus status was reported to be diagnosed by the classifier with high specificity and sensitivity in both the original and validation cohorts. A later analysis found that most CMV-associated TCR beta chains appeared HLA-restricted, with HLA associations seemingly driven largely by CMV exposure. In a later analysis, TCR association rates were found to vary across HLA loci, with the most associated TCRs seen for DRB1 alleles and the fewest for HLA-C alleles. Broadly in line with IMGT annotations, most TCR beta V segments showed up in productive rearrangements about 87% or about 30% of the time in an earlier analysis of around 550 of the donors. Because counts were too low, seventeen rarely observed V segments, including chromosome 9 orphons, were excluded from the earlier analysis of 500 to 700 of the donors. Because the 87-base-pair reads could not distinguish some IMGT-functional V segments, including TRBV6-2 and TRBV6-3, those segments were excluded. V-gene and J-gene trimming of TCR beta chains was associated with a missense DCLRE1C variant in a later genetic analysis, and the association was replicated in an independent cohort. According to a later genetic analysis, donors in an Asian-associated ancestry cluster had fewer N-insertions in productive TCRs than the approximately 650-donor mean. According to the authors, the approach could potentially be generalized to other disease states and immunological phenotypes. In a later analysis, several top co-occurrence clusters were reported to appear linked to parvovirus B19, influenza, CMV and Epstein-Barr virus. In a later analysis, 15,000 to 20,000 TCR beta sequences were associated with specific HLA alleles at a false discovery rate of 0.05. Immune exposure information for the cohort was limited to CMV serostatus.

With respect to this clone: Its cognate antigen has yet to be identified. No base-level quality is on record; no much larger clone is a single base apart.

The CDR3 goes from the cysteine to the phenylalanine over 15 residues. The retained sequence is limited to the CDR3, 45 bases, with the frame set at the first base. Trimming at the junction amounts to 9 bases on V and 4 bases on J, and the germline ends lie 19 bases apart. CDR1 and CDR2, looked up from the germline V gene (reference sequence), are LNHDA and SQIVND. This receptor was identified in a man younger than 45 in good health and CMV-seronegative. The chain is made from TRBV19 and TRBJ1-5; the D gene lacks a confident call. The material sequenced was PBMCs. The nucleotide sequence reads TGTGCCAGCCGGCTAACCGGGTACTCAAATCAGCCCCAGCATTTT. This gives the protein CASRLTGYSNQPQHF.